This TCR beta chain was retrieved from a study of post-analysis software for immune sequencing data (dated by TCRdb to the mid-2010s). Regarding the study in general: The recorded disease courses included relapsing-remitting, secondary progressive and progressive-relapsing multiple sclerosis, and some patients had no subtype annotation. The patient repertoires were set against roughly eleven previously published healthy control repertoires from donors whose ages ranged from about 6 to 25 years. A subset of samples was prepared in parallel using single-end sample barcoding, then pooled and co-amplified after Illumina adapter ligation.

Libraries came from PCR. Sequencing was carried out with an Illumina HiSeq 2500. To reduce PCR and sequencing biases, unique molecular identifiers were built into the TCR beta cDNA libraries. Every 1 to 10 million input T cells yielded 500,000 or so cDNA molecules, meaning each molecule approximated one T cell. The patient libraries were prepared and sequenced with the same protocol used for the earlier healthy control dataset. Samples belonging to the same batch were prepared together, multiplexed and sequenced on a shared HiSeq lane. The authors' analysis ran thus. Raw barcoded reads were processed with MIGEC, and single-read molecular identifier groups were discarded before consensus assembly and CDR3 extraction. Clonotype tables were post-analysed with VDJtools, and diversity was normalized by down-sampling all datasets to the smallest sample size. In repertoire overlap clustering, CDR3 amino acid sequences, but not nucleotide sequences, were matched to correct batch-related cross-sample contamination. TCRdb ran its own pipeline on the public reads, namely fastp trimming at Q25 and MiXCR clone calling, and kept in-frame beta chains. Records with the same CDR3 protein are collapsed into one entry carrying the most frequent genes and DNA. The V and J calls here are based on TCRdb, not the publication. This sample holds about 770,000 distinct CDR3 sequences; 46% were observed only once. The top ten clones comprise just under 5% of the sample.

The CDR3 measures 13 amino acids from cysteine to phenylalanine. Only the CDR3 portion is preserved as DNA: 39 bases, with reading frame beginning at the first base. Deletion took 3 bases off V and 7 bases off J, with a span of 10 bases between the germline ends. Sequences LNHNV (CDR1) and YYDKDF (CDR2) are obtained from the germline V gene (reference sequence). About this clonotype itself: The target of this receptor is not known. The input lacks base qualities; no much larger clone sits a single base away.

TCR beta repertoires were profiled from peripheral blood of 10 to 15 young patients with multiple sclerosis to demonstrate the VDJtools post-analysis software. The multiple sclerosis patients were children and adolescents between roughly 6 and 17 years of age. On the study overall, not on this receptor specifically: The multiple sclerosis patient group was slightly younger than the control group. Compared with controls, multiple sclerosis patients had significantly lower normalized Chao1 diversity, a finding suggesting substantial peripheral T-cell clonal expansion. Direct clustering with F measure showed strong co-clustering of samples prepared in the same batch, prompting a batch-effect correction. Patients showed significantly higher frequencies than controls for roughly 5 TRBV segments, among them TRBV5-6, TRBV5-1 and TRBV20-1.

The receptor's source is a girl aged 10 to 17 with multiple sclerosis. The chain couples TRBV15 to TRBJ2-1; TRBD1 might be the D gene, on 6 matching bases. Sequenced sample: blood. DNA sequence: TGTGCCACCAGCAGCCTAAGGGGGAATGAGCAGTTCTTC. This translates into CATSSLRGNEQFF.